The present TCR gamma chain was sequenced within a study of Vδ1+ human thymocytes. Study outcomes and limitations: TRD repertoires were essentially private, unlike widely shared TRG clonotypes. Thymic TRG and TRD repertoires appeared highly polyclonal.

The CDR3 runs to 14 residues. The V gene's germline CDR1 is EGSTGY and CDR2 YDSYTSSV. The trim removed 0 bases at V and 8 bases at J, leaving 10 bases unmatched. After alphabeta T cell depletion, CD3+ Vdelta1+ Vdelta2- thymocytes were sorted. In the case of this clone: What it recognizes is unknown.

Sequences come from RNA converted to cDNA by reverse transcription. Multiplex PCR used pooled V-gene forward primers and a constant-region reverse primer to amplify CDR3s. TCRdb repeated clone calling on the multiplex PCR reads with CATT. The repertoire has about 6,500 gamma-chain clones, around two fifths of them found once; the top ten carry under 2%. Sequenced material: Vdelta1+ gamma-delta thymocytes from the thymus. This sample's subset: FACS-sorted CD3+ TCRalphabeta- TCRVdelta1+ TCRVdelta2- thymocytes. The gene calls are TRGV4 and TRGJ1 or TRGJ2. This clonotype was obtained from a boy younger than two who had congenital heart surgery. The CDR3 coding sequence is TGTGCCACCTGGGATGGGCGCCTTGGGGATAAGAAACTCTTT. It yields the protein CATWDGRLGDKKLF.